This is a list of T cell receptor beta chains from one sample in a study of PD-1 blockade in classical Hodgkin lymphoma. Libraries were prepared by immunoSEQ multiplex PCR; TCRdb keeps only in-frame clonotypes and omits some of them. The table has approximately 43,000 clones, approximately 86% seen once. Sequencing was performed on peripheral blood mononuclear cells (PBMCs), taken before the second cycle of nivolumab. These receptors were collected from a human donor with classical Hodgkin lymphoma. The CDR3 runs from the conserved cysteine through the conserved F or W. Each record gives: V gene, clone size, D gene, CDR3 length, J gene, CDR3 DNA, CDR3 protein. D genes are given only for firm matches. Size tells how often a clone was seen (once, few, many) or the class of an expanded clone, and some rows leave it out.

V gene: TRBV9; clone size: .; D gene: .; CDR3 length: 15; J gene: TRBJ1-5; CDR3 DNA: TGTGCCAGCAGCGCGACAGGACAGTTCAATCAGCCCCAGCATTTT; CDR3 protein: CASSATGQFNQPQHF
V gene: TRBV13; clone size: few; D gene: .; CDR3 length: 16; J gene: TRBJ1-3; CDR3 DNA: TGTGCCAGCAGCTTAGGCATAGGGGGCTCTGGAAACACCATATATTTT; CDR3 protein: CASSLGIGGSGNTIYF
V gene: TRBV19; clone size: once; D gene: .; CDR3 length: 16; J gene: TRBJ1-5; CDR3 DNA: TGTGCCAGTAGTAGCCTTAGACTGCTTAGCAATCAGCCCCAGCATTTT; CDR3 protein: CASSSLRLLSNQPQHF
V gene: TRBV4-1; clone size: once; D gene: .; CDR3 length: 13; J gene: TRBJ2-7; CDR3 DNA: TGCGCCAGCAGCCTTAGCGGCACCTCCGAGCAGTACTTC; CDR3 protein: CASSLSGTSEQYF
V gene: TRBV18; clone size: .; D gene: .; CDR3 length: 13; J gene: TRBJ1-1; CDR3 DNA: TGTGCCAGCTCACCGGGGGTGAACACTGAAGCTTTCTTT; CDR3 protein: CASSPGVNTEAFF
V gene: TRBV4-2; clone size: .; D gene: .; CDR3 length: 14; J gene: TRBJ2-5; CDR3 DNA: TGTGCCAGCAGCCACCTTTCCTCGAGGGAGACCCAGTACTTC; CDR3 protein: CASSHLSSRETQYF
V gene: TRBV7-2; clone size: .; D gene: TRBD1; CDR3 length: 15; J gene: TRBJ1-2; CDR3 DNA: TGTGCCAGCAGCCCCTTCGACAGGGAGTTTGATGGCTACACCTTC; CDR3 protein: CASSPFDREFDGYTF
V gene: TRBV15; clone size: once; D gene: TRBD1; CDR3 length: 15; J gene: TRBJ2-5; CDR3 DNA: TGTGCCACCAGCAGAGGACAGGGGAGTCAAGAGACCCAGTACTTC; CDR3 protein: CATSRGQGSQETQYF
V gene: TRBV6-5; clone size: few; D gene: TRBD1; CDR3 length: 14; J gene: TRBJ1-2; CDR3 DNA: TGTGCCAGCAGCCGAGACAGGGCCCCCTATGGCTACACCTTC; CDR3 protein: CASSRDRAPYGYTF
V gene: TRBV7-2; clone size: once; D gene: TRBD1; CDR3 length: 13; J gene: TRBJ2-7; CDR3 DNA: TGTGCCAGCAGTAACAGGGGGTCCTACGAGCAGTACTTC; CDR3 protein: CASSNRGSYEQYF
V gene: TRBV5-1; clone size: .; D gene: .; CDR3 length: 15; J gene: TRBJ1-1; CDR3 DNA: TGCGCCAGCAGCTTGGCCGGCAGTCGGGGGACTGAAGCTTTCTTT; CDR3 protein: CASSLAGSRGTEAFF